What follows are 24 T cell receptor beta chains derived from one specimen sequenced in a study of cytomegalovirus exposure and HLA in healthy donors. Primers for the PCR totalled 60 Vbeta and 13 Jbeta. Clones were read by immunoSEQ multiplex PCR, and TCRdb kept only the in-frame ones, dropping some. The sample shows 160,000 or so clones, roughly 80% of them seen only once. The source material was PBMCs. All receptors come from a woman aged 18-29 years in good health and CMV-seropositive.

The chain joins TRBV11-3 to TRBJ1-2, with 7 bases fitting TRBD1. This CDR3 has 12 residues. After removal of 6 bases from V and 14 bases from J, the junction contained 12 bases not matched to a gene. Germline CDR1 is SGHNT and CDR2 is YENEEA. The CDR3 loop is CASSPGQERLTF. The CDR3 nucleotides are TGTGCCAGCAGTCCCGGACAGGAGCGATTAACCTTC.

The V call is TRBV10-3, the J call TRBJ2-5; perhaps TRBD2 as D (6 bases). CDR3 size: 14 residues. Trimming cost V 6 bases and J 5 bases, with 16 bases left between them. CDR1 and CDR2 (germline): ENHRY, SYGVKD. Here the CDR3 DNA reads TGTGCCATCAGACCGGACACTGCGGGGGAGACCCAGTACTTC. Its translation: CAIRPDTAGETQYF.

The chain uses TRBV5-1 and TRBJ1-3; the D gene is possibly TRBD1 (5 bases). In germline, CDR1 is SGHRS, CDR2 YFSETQ. V was shortened by 0 bases and J by 1 base, with 11 bases between the two germline ends. The CDR3 loop spans 16 amino acids. The CDR3 here is CASSLERSGSGNTIYF. The CDR3 region has the DNA TGCGCCAGCAGCTTGGAACGTTCAGGGTCTGGAAACACCATATATTTT.

The rearrangement uses TRBV29-1 and TRBJ2-2, with D tentatively TRBD1 (5 bases). Trimming removed 0 bases from V and 2 bases from J, with 7 bases in between. Germline V gene data show CDR1 as SQVTM and CDR2 as ANQGSEA. This CDR3 contains 14 residues. In DNA form, the CDR3 reads TGCAGCGTTGAAGATCAGGGAAACACCGGGGAGCTGTTTTTT. Translating gives CSVEDQGNTGELFF.

This clone was detected once. V usage is TRBV6-6 and J usage is TRBJ2-1; TRBD1 matches at 8 bases. There are 15 residues in the CDR3. CDR1 and CDR2 from the germline V gene are MNHNY and SVGAGI (reference sequence). Trimming cost V 6 bases and J 3 bases; bases outside gene matches: 7. The CDR3 DNA reads as TGTGCCAGCAGCCCCGGACAGGGTAGCTACAATGAGCAGTTCTTC. It is translated as CASSPGQGSYNEQFF.

The chain links TRBV9 to TRBJ1-2; TRBD1 might be the D (5 bases). There are 14 residues in the CDR3. Germline V gene data show CDR1 as SGDLS and CDR2 as YYNGEE. Trimming pared 3 bases from V and 4 bases from J, leaving 13 bases between. The CDR3 spells CASSASGDSYGYTF. The CDR3 DNA sequence: TGTGCCAGCAGCGCATCAGGAGACAGCTATGGCTACACCTTC.

V gene TRBV28 combines with J gene TRBJ1-1; possibly TRBD1 for D (6 bases). The CDR3 is 12 amino acids. The V gene lost 6 bases and the J gene lost 8 bases, with 13 bases spanning the gap. CDR1 is MDHEN, CDR2 SYDVKM, per germline. CDR3 coding DNA: TGTGCCAGCAGCCGCGGAGACAGGGAAGCTTTCTTT. Its translation: CASSRGDREAFF.

The sample holds a few counts of this clone. The gene calls are TRBV4-1 and TRBJ1-6; 10 nucleotides agree with TRBD1. Losses at the gene ends were 3 bases for V and 7 bases for J; bases not matched to a gene: 6. Per germline, CDR1 MGHRA and CDR2 YSYEKL. The CDR3 length is 16 residues. CDR3 region: CASSHDRGQGNSPLHF. In DNA form, the CDR3 reads TGCGCCAGCAGCCATGACAGGGGGCAGGGAAATTCACCCCTCCACTTT.

The rearrangement joins TRBV5-6 to TRBJ2-7, with 11 bases identical to TRBD2. Per the germline V gene, CDR1 is SGHDT and CDR2 is YYEEEE. The CDR3 is 15 amino acids. After removal of 1 base from V and 3 bases from J, the junction contained 3 bases not matched to a gene. CDR3 nucleotide sequence: TGTGCCAGCAGCTTGTGGCTAGCGGGGGGCTACGAGCAGTACTTC. This encodes CASSLWLAGGYEQYF.

The chain joins TRBV18 to TRBJ2-7; TRBD2 aligns across 10 bases. Trimming removed 2 bases from V and 2 bases from J; junction bases left unmatched: 9. CDR1 KGHSH and CDR2 LQKENI come from the germline V gene. This CDR3 spans 17 amino acids. The DNA for the CDR3 is TGTGCCAGCTCACCAGGGCTAGCGGGGGACTTAACCTACGAGCAGTACTTC. This translates into CASSPGLAGDLTYEQYF.

CDR3 protein: CASSIGRTGKGNQPQHF. CDR3 in DNA: TGTGCCAGTAGTATAGGGAGGACAGGGAAAGGCAATCAGCCCCAGCATTTT. V is TRBV19 and J is TRBJ1-5, with TRBD1 matching over 8 bases. This CDR3 contains 17 residues. Germline V gene data show CDR1 as LNHDA and CDR2 as SQIVND (reference sequence). The V and J ends lost 1 base and 2 bases, in that order; junction bases with no gene match: 7.

V and J are TRBV7-9 and TRBJ2-1; 7 nucleotides align to TRBD2. Germline CDR1 SEHNR, CDR2 FQNEAQ (reference sequence). Losses at the gene ends were 4 bases for V and 10 bases for J; bases not matched to a gene: 16. The CDR3 is 16 residues long. Here the CDR3 reads CASSSRRDSWGGEQFF. The CDR3 DNA follows: TGTGCCAGCAGCTCCCGCCGGGACTCCTGGGGAGGGGAGCAGTTCTTC.

CDR3 loop: CSVLQAEKLFF. Here the CDR3 DNA reads TGCAGTGTACTGCAAGCGGAAAAACTGTTTTTT. J is TRBJ1-4 and V is TRBV20-1; D unclear. The ends were cut back, 7 bases at V and 8 bases at J, with 11 bases in the middle. CDR1 is DFQATT, CDR2 SNEGSKA, per germline (reference sequence). This CDR3 spans 11 amino acids.

The chain carries TRBV5-6 and TRBJ2-3; D is possibly TRBD2 (5 bases). Deletions cut 4 bases from V and 2 bases from J, with 14 bases between. This CDR3 spans 15 amino acids. CDR1 and CDR2 (germline): SGHDT, YYEEEE. The CDR3 loop reads CASSPLSGITDTQYF. Here the CDR3 DNA reads TGTGCCAGCAGCCCCCTTTCGGGGATCACAGATACGCAGTATTTT.

The J gene is TRBJ2-1, the V gene TRBV11-3, with D perhaps matching TRBD2 (5 bases). The CDR3 is 15 residues long. Looked up from germline, CDR1 is SGHNT and CDR2 is YENEEA. Trimming took off 3 bases at V and 9 bases at J, with 18 bases between the two ends. The DNA of the CDR3 is TGTGCCAGCAGCTTTGGCGGCCAGGAGGTCGGTGAGCAGTTCTTC. Amino acids: CASSFGGQEVGEQFF.

This clone was seen a single time. V usage is TRBV28 and J usage is TRBJ2-1, with D perhaps TRBD2 (7 bases). Germline V gene lookup returns CDR1 MDHEN and CDR2 SYDVKM. This CDR3 is 16 amino acids long. V lost 6 bases and J lost 3, with 18 bases in between. CDR3 in DNA: TGTGCCAGCAGCCCCCGCCGGGGGGCCTACTACAATGAGCAGTTCTTC. Protein product: CASSPRRGAYYNEQFF.

The chain employs TRBV7-9 and TRBJ2-7; 7 positions agree with TRBD1. This CDR3 has 15 amino acids. V lost 5 bases and J lost 3; bases outside the gene matches: 10. Looked up from germline, CDR1 is SEHNR and CDR2 is FQNEAQ (reference sequence). DNA for the CDR3: TGTGCCAGCAGCCGAAGTGTGGCAGGGGGCTACGAGCAGTACTTC. Protein sequence: CASSRSVAGGYEQYF.

The chain combines TRBV5-1 with TRBJ2-3; 8 positions agree with TRBD2. The CDR3 spans 16 residues. Unmatched junction bases numbered 11, after V lost 4 bases and J lost 4 bases. The V gene's germline CDR1 is SGHRS and CDR2 YFSETQ. The DNA for the CDR3 is TGCGCCAGCAGCCTGCCGCCGGGGGGGCTTCCAGATACGCAGTATTTT. Protein product: CASSLPPGGLPDTQYF. The complete variable domain, with remaining parts taken from reference TRBV5-1 and TRBJ2-3, reads KAGVTQTPRYLIKTRGQQVTLSCSPISGHRSVSWYQQTPGQGLQFLFEYFSETQRNKGNFPGRFSGRQFSNSRSEMNVSTLELGDSALYLCASSLPPGGLPDTQYFGPGTRLTVL.

Points on this clone: A junction boundary mismatches the germline segment, possibly from a read error. The chain is built from TRBV7-7 and TRBJ2-1, with D possibly being TRBD1 (5 bases). Germline values: CDR1 SSHAT, CDR2 FNYEAQ (reference sequence). The CDR3 contains 15 residues. The CDR3 nucleotides read TGTGCTAGCAGCTTAGAAAGGCAGGGTTTCGATGAGCAGTTCTTC. Protein: CASSLERQGFDEQFF.

This clone was seen only once. The chain combines TRBV19 with TRBJ1-6; D unresolved. The CDR3 consists of 13 residues. V lost 2 bases to trimming and J lost 9 bases, with 8 bases between them. Germline CDR1 is LNHDA and CDR2 is SQIVND (reference sequence). The CDR3 DNA sequence: TGTGCCAGTAGTATAATTGGCATTTCACCCCTCCACTTT. Protein sequence: CASSIIGISPLHF.

J is TRBJ2-7 and V is TRBV7-6, with D tentatively TRBD2 (5 bases). CDR1 is SGHVS and CDR2 is FNYEAQ in the germline V gene. The CDR3 has 15 amino acids. Trimming removed 3 bases at V and 2 bases at J, with 14 bases between. The CDR3 sequence is CASSFAAGRAYEQYF. The DNA for the CDR3 is TGTGCCAGCAGCTTTGCGGCGGGCAGAGCCTACGAGCAGTACTTC.

This clone has a handful of counts. The rearrangement uses TRBV4-1 and TRBJ1-1, with D tentatively TRBD1 (5 bases). The CDR3 has 11 residues. The ends were cut back, 6 bases at V and 4 bases at J, with 6 bases in the middle. In germline, CDR1 is MGHRA, CDR2 YSYEKL. The CDR3 sequence: CASRGLTEAFF. CDR3 sequence (DNA): TGCGCCAGCAGGGGGCTCACTGAAGCTTTCTTT.

The chain recombines TRBV19 with TRBJ1-6, with D possibly being TRBD1 (5 bases). The germline V gene encodes CDR1 LNHDA and CDR2 SQIVND (reference sequence). CDR3 size: 14 residues. The ends were cut back, 6 bases at V and 7 bases at J, with 13 bases in the middle. CDR3 in amino acids: CASRSGTRNSPLHF. CDR3 in DNA: TGTGCCAGTAGATCCGGGACTCGAAATTCACCCCTCCACTTT.

The rearrangement links TRBV11-2 to TRBJ1-4; D not resolved. The CDR3 contains 16 residues. Germline V gene lookup returns CDR1 SGHAT and CDR2 FQNNGV. V was shortened by 6 bases and J by 7 bases, with 21 bases between the two germline ends. The CDR3 DNA is TGTGCCAGCAGTCCTACACCACGTCCTGGAGGTGAAAAACTGTTTTTT. Its protein product is CASSPTPRPGGEKLFF.